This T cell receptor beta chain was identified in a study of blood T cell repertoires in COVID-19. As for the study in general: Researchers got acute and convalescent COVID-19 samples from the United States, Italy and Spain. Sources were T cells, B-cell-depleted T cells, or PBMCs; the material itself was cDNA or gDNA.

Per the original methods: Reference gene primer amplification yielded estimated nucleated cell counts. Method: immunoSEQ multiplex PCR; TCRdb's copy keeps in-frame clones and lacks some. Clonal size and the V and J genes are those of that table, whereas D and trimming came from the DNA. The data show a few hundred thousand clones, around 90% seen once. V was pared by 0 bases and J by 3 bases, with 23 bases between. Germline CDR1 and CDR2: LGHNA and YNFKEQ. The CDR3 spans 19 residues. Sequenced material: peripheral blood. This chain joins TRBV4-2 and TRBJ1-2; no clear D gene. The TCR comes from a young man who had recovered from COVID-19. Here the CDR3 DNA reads TGTGCCAGCAGCCAAGATCCACTTACTAGACTGGTCCGTCACTATGGCTACACCTTC. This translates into CASSQDPLTRLVRHYGYTF.